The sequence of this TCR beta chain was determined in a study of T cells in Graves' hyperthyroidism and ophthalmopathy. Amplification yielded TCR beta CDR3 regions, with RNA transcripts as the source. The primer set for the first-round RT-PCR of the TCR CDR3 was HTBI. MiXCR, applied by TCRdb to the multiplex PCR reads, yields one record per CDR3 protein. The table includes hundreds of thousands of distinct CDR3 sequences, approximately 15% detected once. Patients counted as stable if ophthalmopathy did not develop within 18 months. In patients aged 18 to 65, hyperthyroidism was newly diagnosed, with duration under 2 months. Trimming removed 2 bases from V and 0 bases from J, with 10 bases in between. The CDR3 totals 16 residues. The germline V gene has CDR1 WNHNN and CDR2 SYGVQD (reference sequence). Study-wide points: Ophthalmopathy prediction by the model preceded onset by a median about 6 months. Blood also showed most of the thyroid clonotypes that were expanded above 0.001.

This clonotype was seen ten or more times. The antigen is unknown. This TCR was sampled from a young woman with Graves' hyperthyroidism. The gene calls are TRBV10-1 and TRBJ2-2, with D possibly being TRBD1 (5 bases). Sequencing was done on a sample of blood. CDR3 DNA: TGCGCCAGCAGTGAGGGGCTGACAGCGAACACCGGGGAGCTGTTTTTT. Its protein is CASSEGLTANTGELFF.